Reported below is one T cell receptor beta chain. What it recognizes is unknown. The data stem from a study of cytomegalovirus exposure and HLA in healthy donors. General study results and limits: A few of the chains that were CMV-associated were confirmed in vitro to be specific for CMV antigens.

In the PCR, 60 Vbeta and 13 Jbeta primers were used. The protocol was immunoSEQ multiplex PCR, while the TCRdb copy is restricted to in-frame clones and leaves out a portion. This sample has more than 200,000 clones, with 75% to 80% found just once. Sequencing was done on a sample of PBMCs. This sequence was found in a male donor in good health and CMV-seronegative.

CDR3 sequence: CASSPAGQFGLYEQYF. In DNA form, the CDR3 reads TGTGCCAGCTCACCTGCGGGGCAGTTCGGCCTCTACGAGCAGTACTTC. The chain combines TRBV18 with TRBJ2-7; D perhaps matches TRBD2 (6 bases). Looked up from germline, CDR1 is KGHSH and CDR2 is LQKENI. The CDR3 runs to 16 residues. V dropped 3 bases and J dropped 3 bases, with 18 bases sitting between them.